Listed below are T cell receptor beta chains from one sample, sequenced in a study of cytomegalovirus exposure and HLA in healthy donors. Assay used: immunoSEQ multiplex PCR; TCRdb lists only in-frame clones, some missing. The sample holds about 59,000 clones, roughly 90% seen once. Material for sequencing was PBMCs. All receptors come from a man younger than 45 in good health and CMV-seropositive. The CDR3 runs from the conserved cysteine through the conserved F or W. The D gene is left open where the match is weak. Size is omitted from some rows. Given values are once, few, many or a class for expanded clones.

d_call: TRBD2; j_call: TRBJ2-1; clone_size: .; v_call: TRBV14; cdr3_aa: CASSPWREGNNEQFF; cdr3_nt: TGTGCCAGCAGCCCCTGGCGGGAGGGGAACAATGAGCAGTTCTTC
d_call: TRBD2; j_call: TRBJ2-7; clone_size: .; v_call: TRBV13; cdr3_aa: CASSFKREWHEQYF; cdr3_nt: TGTGCCAGCAGCTTTAAGCGGGAGTGGCACGAGCAGTACTTC
d_call: .; j_call: TRBJ2-7; clone_size: .; v_call: TRBV5-1; cdr3_aa: CASSLYPGMTDEQYF; cdr3_nt: TGCGCCAGCAGCTTGTACCCTGGGATGACAGACGAGCAGTACTTC
d_call: .; j_call: TRBJ1-3; clone_size: .; v_call: TRBV13; cdr3_aa: CASSLEGPGVTGNTIYF; cdr3_nt: TGTGCCAGCAGCTTAGAAGGACCAGGGGTCACCGGAAACACCATATATTTT
d_call: .; j_call: TRBJ1-5; clone_size: .; v_call: TRBV4-2; cdr3_aa: CASSQDLSVYSNQPQHF; cdr3_nt: TGTGCCAGCAGCCAAGATCTTAGCGTTTATAGCAATCAGCCCCAGCATTTT
d_call: TRBD2; j_call: TRBJ2-3; clone_size: few; v_call: TRBV19; cdr3_aa: CASSIGNSGRAWGTDTQYF; cdr3_nt: TGTGCCAGTAGTATAGGGAATAGCGGGAGGGCCTGGGGCACAGATACGCAGTATTTT
d_call: .; j_call: TRBJ1-3; clone_size: .; v_call: TRBV9; cdr3_aa: CASSVGGRGGTGNTIYF; cdr3_nt: TGTGCCAGCAGCGTAGGGGGCAGGGGTGGTACTGGAAACACCATATATTTT
d_call: TRBD2; j_call: TRBJ2-2; clone_size: .; v_call: TRBV9; cdr3_aa: CASSAGLAGNTGELFF; cdr3_nt: TGTGCCAGCAGCGCGGGACTAGCGGGGAACACCGGGGAGCTGTTTTTT
d_call: TRBD2; j_call: TRBJ2-7; clone_size: once; v_call: TRBV7-2; cdr3_aa: CASSLNGLAGYEQYF; cdr3_nt: TGTGCCAGCAGCTTAAATGGACTAGCGGGCTACGAGCAGTACTTC
d_call: TRBD1; j_call: TRBJ2-7; clone_size: .; v_call: TRBV6-5; cdr3_aa: CASKPGQGWYEQYF; cdr3_nt: TGTGCCAGCAAACCGGGACAGGGATGGTACGAGCAGTACTTC
d_call: .; j_call: TRBJ2-3; clone_size: .; v_call: TRBV9; cdr3_aa: CASSVGARELNTDTQYF; cdr3_nt: TGTGCCAGCAGCGTAGGCGCCAGGGAACTAAACACAGATACGCAGTATTTT
d_call: .; j_call: TRBJ1-2; clone_size: .; v_call: TRBV6-1; cdr3_aa: CASSEALASGLYGYTF; cdr3_nt: TGTGCCAGCAGTGAAGCGCTCGCCAGCGGGTTATATGGCTACACCTTC
d_call: TRBD1; j_call: TRBJ2-7; clone_size: .; v_call: TRBV29-1; cdr3_aa: CSVLTGGRGYEQYF; cdr3_nt: TGCAGCGTCCTAACAGGGGGCAGGGGCTACGAGCAGTACTTC
d_call: TRBD1; j_call: TRBJ2-7; clone_size: .; v_call: TRBV6-5; cdr3_aa: CASRRQGEQYF; cdr3_nt: TGTGCCAGCAGAAGACAGGGCGAGCAGTACTTC
d_call: .; j_call: TRBJ2-7; clone_size: .; v_call: TRBV2; cdr3_aa: CASSEGYLFYEQYF; cdr3_nt: TGTGCCAGCAGTGAAGGTTACTTATTCTACGAGCAGTACTTC
d_call: TRBD2; j_call: TRBJ2-5; clone_size: .; v_call: TRBV4-1; cdr3_aa: CASSEPGTSEQETQYF; cdr3_nt: TGCGCCAGCAGCGAGCCTGGGACTAGCGAGCAAGAGACCCAGTACTTC
d_call: TRBD1; j_call: TRBJ2-7; clone_size: .; v_call: TRBV11-3; cdr3_aa: CASSLWDSSYEQYF; cdr3_nt: TGTGCCAGCAGCCTCTGGGACAGCTCCTACGAGCAGTACTTC
d_call: .; j_call: TRBJ1-4; clone_size: .; v_call: TRBV5-8; cdr3_aa: CASSFAATNEKLFF; cdr3_nt: TGTGCCAGCAGCTTTGCGGCAACTAATGAAAAACTGTTTTTT
d_call: .; j_call: TRBJ1-1; clone_size: .; v_call: TRBV5-5; cdr3_aa: CASSLTTVYTEAFF; cdr3_nt: TGTGCCAGCAGCTTGACGACAGTCTACACTGAAGCTTTCTTT
d_call: .; j_call: TRBJ2-5; clone_size: .; v_call: TRBV25-1; cdr3_aa: CASSESQGETQYF; cdr3_nt: TGTGCCAGCAGTGAATCACAGGGCGAGACCCAGTACTTC
d_call: .; j_call: TRBJ1-2; clone_size: .; v_call: TRBV14; cdr3_aa: CASSQVRGDGYTF; cdr3_nt: TGTGCCAGCAGCCAAGTCCGGGGGGATGGCTACACCTTC
d_call: .; j_call: TRBJ2-7; clone_size: .; v_call: TRBV7-8; cdr3_aa: CASSYLTEQYF; cdr3_nt: TGTGCCAGCAGTTATCTTACTGAGCAGTACTTC
d_call: TRBD2; j_call: TRBJ2-2; clone_size: .; v_call: TRBV19; cdr3_aa: CASSRGLAGVGGELFF; cdr3_nt: TGTGCCAGTAGTAGGGGACTAGCGGGAGTAGGCGGGGAGCTGTTTTTT
d_call: .; j_call: TRBJ1-2; clone_size: .; v_call: TRBV28; cdr3_aa: CASSPNHPDIHYGYTF; cdr3_nt: TGTGCCAGCAGTCCCAACCACCCGGACATTCACTATGGCTACACCTTC
d_call: TRBD2; j_call: TRBJ2-5; clone_size: .; v_call: TRBV5-1; cdr3_aa: CASSLASGGAQYF; cdr3_nt: TGCGCCAGCAGCTTGGCTAGCGGGGGGGCCCAGTACTTC
d_call: .; j_call: TRBJ1-5; clone_size: .; v_call: TRBV6-1; cdr3_aa: CASSPESNQPQHF; cdr3_nt: TGTGCCAGCAGTCCCGAGAGCAATCAGCCCCAGCATTTT
d_call: .; j_call: TRBJ1-1; clone_size: .; v_call: TRBV30; cdr3_aa: CAWSQANTEAFF; cdr3_nt: TGTGCCTGGAGTCAGGCGAACACTGAAGCTTTCTTT
d_call: TRBD1; j_call: TRBJ1-4; clone_size: .; v_call: TRBV18; cdr3_aa: CASSPARDSNEKLFF; cdr3_nt: TGTGCCAGCTCACCGGCGCGGGACAGTAATGAAAAACTGTTTTTT
d_call: .; j_call: TRBJ2-6; clone_size: few; v_call: TRBV19; cdr3_aa: CASSRRDSGANVLTF; cdr3_nt: TGTGCCAGTTCACGTCGGGACTCTGGGGCCAACGTCCTGACTTTC
d_call: .; j_call: TRBJ2-6; clone_size: .; v_call: TRBV13; cdr3_aa: CASSQRGGANVLTF; cdr3_nt: TGTGCCAGCAGCCAGAGGGGGGGGGCCAACGTCCTGACTTTC
d_call: TRBD1; j_call: TRBJ1-1; clone_size: few; v_call: TRBV28; cdr3_aa: CASSPRGTGGKRTFF; cdr3_nt: TGTGCCAGCAGTCCGAGAGGGACAGGGGGCAAGCGAACTTTCTTT
d_call: TRBD1; j_call: TRBJ1-3; clone_size: .; v_call: TRBV6-5; cdr3_aa: CASSTGGGGNTIYF; cdr3_nt: TGTGCCAGCAGCACAGGGGGGGGTGGAAACACCATATATTTT
d_call: .; j_call: TRBJ2-7; clone_size: .; v_call: TRBV6-5; cdr3_aa: CASSYSIGVYEQYF; cdr3_nt: TGTGCCAGCAGTTACTCGATAGGGGTCTACGAGCAGTACTTC
d_call: TRBD2; j_call: TRBJ2-1; clone_size: .; v_call: TRBV6-1; cdr3_aa: CASRRLAGANEQFF; cdr3_nt: TGTGCCAGCAGGCGACTAGCGGGAGCCAATGAGCAGTTCTTC
d_call: TRBD1; j_call: TRBJ1-4; clone_size: .; v_call: TRBV18; cdr3_aa: CASSKDRGHEKLFF; cdr3_nt: TGTGCCAGCTCAAAGGACAGGGGGCATGAAAAACTGTTTTTT
d_call: TRBD1; j_call: TRBJ1-6; clone_size: once; v_call: TRBV7-9; cdr3_aa: CASSPLAGTGSYNSPLHF; cdr3_nt: TGTGCCAGCAGCCCACTTGCAGGGACAGGTTCCTATAATTCACCCCTCCACTTT
d_call: .; j_call: TRBJ1-1; clone_size: .; v_call: TRBV14; cdr3_aa: CASSQDTPREGDTEAFF; cdr3_nt: TGTGCCAGCAGCCAAGATACCCCCCGTGAAGGAGACACTGAAGCTTTCTTT
d_call: .; j_call: TRBJ2-5; clone_size: .; v_call: TRBV28; cdr3_aa: CASSLPEETQYF; cdr3_nt: TGTGCCAGCAGTTTACCTGAAGAGACCCAGTACTTC
d_call: TRBD2; j_call: TRBJ2-1; clone_size: .; v_call: TRBV28; cdr3_aa: CASSPSGRATGEQFF; cdr3_nt: TGTGCCAGCAGTCCCAGCGGGAGGGCCACAGGTGAGCAGTTCTTC
d_call: TRBD2; j_call: TRBJ2-2; clone_size: .; v_call: TRBV7-9; cdr3_aa: CASSFPRVAGGTGELFF; cdr3_nt: TGTGCCAGCAGCTTCCCGCGGGTAGCGGGAGGGACCGGGGAGCTGTTTTTT
d_call: TRBD1; j_call: TRBJ2-6; clone_size: .; v_call: TRBV7-3; cdr3_aa: CASSPQGWFAGANVLTF; cdr3_nt: TGTGCCAGCAGCCCACAGGGGTGGTTCGCTGGGGCCAACGTCCTGACTTTC
d_call: .; j_call: TRBJ2-5; clone_size: once; v_call: TRBV27; cdr3_aa: CARLIGQQYF; cdr3_nt: TGTGCCAGGCTGATCGGACAGCAGTACTTC
d_call: .; j_call: TRBJ1-1; clone_size: .; v_call: TRBV15; cdr3_aa: CATSRRGNTEAFF; cdr3_nt: TGTGCCACCAGCAGACGGGGGAACACTGAAGCTTTCTTT
d_call: TRBD1; j_call: TRBJ2-7; clone_size: .; v_call: TRBV7-2; cdr3_aa: CASSPGTGNLKQYF; cdr3_nt: TGTGCCAGCAGTCCCGGGACAGGGAATTTGAAGCAGTACTTC
d_call: TRBD1; j_call: TRBJ1-1; clone_size: .; v_call: TRBV10-1; cdr3_aa: CASSPSRDRNTEAFF; cdr3_nt: TGCGCCAGCAGTCCGTCCCGGGACAGGAACACTGAAGCTTTCTTT
d_call: .; j_call: TRBJ1-2; clone_size: once; v_call: TRBV28; cdr3_aa: CAIRGNYGYTF; cdr3_nt: TGTGCCATCCGGGGTAACTATGGCTACACCTTC
d_call: TRBD1; j_call: TRBJ1-1; clone_size: .; v_call: TRBV5-1; cdr3_aa: CASSGGQRNTEAFF; cdr3_nt: TGCGCCAGCAGCGGGGGACAGAGGAACACTGAAGCTTTCTTT
d_call: TRBD1; j_call: TRBJ1-2; clone_size: .; v_call: TRBV28; cdr3_aa: CASSQQTGFYGYTF; cdr3_nt: TGTGCCAGCAGTCAACAGACAGGGTTCTATGGCTACACCTTC
d_call: .; j_call: TRBJ2-7; clone_size: .; v_call: TRBV28; cdr3_aa: CASSPPTDSYEQYF; cdr3_nt: TGTGCCAGCAGTCCCCCGACAGACTCCTACGAGCAGTACTTC
d_call: .; j_call: TRBJ2-7; clone_size: .; v_call: TRBV7-6; cdr3_aa: CASSSLERAYEQYF; cdr3_nt: TGTGCCAGCAGCTCTTTGGAGCGGGCCTACGAGCAGTACTTC
d_call: .; j_call: TRBJ1-2; clone_size: .; v_call: TRBV10-1; cdr3_aa: CASTLGAETYGYTF; cdr3_nt: TGCGCCAGCACCTTGGGGGCAGAAACCTATGGCTACACCTTC
d_call: .; j_call: TRBJ1-4; clone_size: .; v_call: TRBV2; cdr3_aa: CASSENPSGGQPSFNEKLFF; cdr3_nt: TGTGCCAGCAGTGAAAATCCCTCAGGAGGACAGCCCTCCTTTAATGAAAAACTGTTTTTT
d_call: TRBD2; j_call: TRBJ2-1; clone_size: .; v_call: TRBV11-3; cdr3_aa: CASSQPRTSEEGFF; cdr3_nt: TGTGCCAGCAGCCAACCCCGGACTAGCGAAGAGGGGTTCTTC
d_call: .; j_call: TRBJ1-5; clone_size: once; v_call: TRBV6-5; cdr3_aa: CASSTRINQPQHF; cdr3_nt: TGTGCCAGCAGTACGCGTATCAATCAGCCCCAGCATTTT
d_call: .; j_call: TRBJ2-7; clone_size: .; v_call: TRBV18; cdr3_aa: CASSADRSEQYF; cdr3_nt: TGTGCCAGCTCAGCAGACAGAAGCGAGCAGTACTTC